This T cell receptor (beta chain) derives from a study of OX40 agonist ivuxolimab in advanced cancers. The CDR3 is 13 residues long. Germline values: CDR1 SGHKS, CDR2 YYEKEE (reference sequence). The V and J ends lost 0 bases and 7 bases respectively, with 8 bases between them. TCRdb's table, derived via immunoSEQ multiplex PCR, lists solely in-frame clones and lacks some. The repertoire has roughly 75,000 clones, roughly 84% of them found once; the top ten carry 6.2%. The TCR originated in an adult with an advanced solid tumor such as melanoma, head and neck, liver or kidney cancer. This sequence joins TRBV5-5 and TRBJ2-1; D is unclear. The sequencing here drew on CD4+ or CD8+ T cells sorted from blood, taken in a trial of the OX40 agonist ivuxolimab. Written as DNA, the CDR3 is TGTGCCAGCAGCTTGGAAGGGTTTAATGAGCAGTTCTTC. Amino acid sequence: CASSLEGFNEQFF. The whole variable domain, filled in from reference TRBV5-5 and TRBJ2-1, reads DAGVTQSPTHLIKTRGQQVTLRCSPISGHKSVSWYQQVLGQGPQFIFQYYEKEERGRGNFPDRFSARQFPNYSSELNVNALLLGDSALYLCASSLEGFNEQFFGPGTRLTVL.